A single sample gave rise to the 22 T cell receptor beta chains below, sequenced in a study of shared clonotypes between healthy human individuals. TCRdb's copy holds only in-frame clones and misses some; the assay was immunoSEQ multiplex PCR. Among approximately 2.3 million clones listed, more than 80% were seen once. Sequences were obtained from naive CD4+ T cells from PBMCs. Subset in this sample: CD45RA+ positively selected. The receptors originated from a man between 18 and 29 years old in good health. Some clones in this sample may be carry-over from other donors' samples.

The CDR3 bases are TGCAGCGTTGGGGCTAGCGGGTTCCAAGAGACCCAGTACTTC. Translated: CSVGASGFQETQYF. The V and J genes are TRBV29-1 and TRBJ2-5, with 8 bases identical to TRBD2. With 4 bases clipped from V and 1 base from J, the junction kept 5 bases outside the gene matches. CDR3 length: 14 amino acids. The germline V gene has CDR1 SQVTM and CDR2 ANQGSEA.

The chain employs TRBV4-2 and TRBJ2-6; no clear D. V was trimmed by 2 bases and J by 0 bases, leaving 20 bases between them. CDR3 length equals 20 residues. Germline CDR1 is LGHNA and CDR2 is YNFKEQ. The CDR3 is CASSQNPVGIYVSGANVLTF. Here the CDR3 DNA reads TGTGCCAGCAGCCAAAATCCGGTGGGCATATACGTCTCTGGGGCCAACGTCCTGACTTTC.

This clone was seen a single time. This chain links TRBV7-3 with TRBJ2-1; no definite D call. Trimming took off 0 bases at V and 1 base at J, with 7 bases between the two ends. CDR1 and CDR2 (germline): SGHTA, FQGTGA. There are 15 residues in the CDR3. The CDR3 DNA is TGTGCCAGCAGCTTAACGCCGGGTTCCTACAATGAGCAGTTCTTC. This gives the protein CASSLTPGSYNEQFF. The variable domain in full, with the rest retrieved from reference TRBV7-3 and TRBJ2-1, is GAGVSQTPSNKVTEKGKYVELRCDPISGHTALYWYRQSLGQGPEFLIYFQGTGAADDSGLPNDRFFAVRPEGSVSTLKIQRTERGDSAVYLCASSLTPGSYNEQFFGPGTRLTVL.

This clone was observed a handful of times. This chain joins TRBV7-8 and TRBJ1-1, with a weak D call TRBD1 (5 bases). Germline-derived CDR1 and CDR2 are SGHVS and FQNEAQ. Trimming removed 5 bases at V and 5 bases at J, with 12 bases between. The CDR3 has 13 amino acids. In DNA form, the CDR3 reads TGTGCCAGCAGCCGGAACCGGGGGACTGAAGCTTTCTTT. Protein sequence: CASSRNRGTEAFF.

The gene calls are TRBV28 and TRBJ2-5; D is unclear. The DNA end favors TRBJ2-7, so the J call may be wrong. Germline CDR1 reads MDHEN; CDR2 reads SYDVKM. This CDR3 is 12 amino acids long. The CDR3 sequence: CASSPHLAEQYF. CDR3 coding DNA: TGTGCCAGCAGTCCACATCTGGCCGAGCAGTACTTC.

CDR3 bases: TGTGCCAGCAGTTTACTAGCGGGAGGGCCAGATGAGCAGTTCTTC. Protein product: CASSLLAGGPDEQFF. The genes are TRBV28 and TRBJ2-1, with TRBD2 matching over 12 bases. V shed 2 bases, J shed 8 bases, and the junction held 4 bases outside the gene matches. There are 15 residues in the CDR3. Germline V gives CDR1 MDHEN, CDR2 SYDVKM.

The chain recombines TRBV25-1 with TRBJ2-6, with TRBD1 matching over 7 bases. V lost 5 bases and J lost 0; bases outside the gene matches: 7. Germline V gene lookup returns CDR1 MGHDK and CDR2 SYGVNS. There are 17 residues in the CDR3. The CDR3 bases are TGTGCCAGCAGTTTCAAAGGGGGCAGCTCTGGGGCCAACGTCCTGACTTTC. Protein product: CASSFKGGSSGANVLTF.

The chain couples TRBV28 to TRBJ1-5; D not certain. V was cut by 2 bases and J by 6 bases, with 8 bases left in between. The CDR3 spans 13 residues. CDR1 MDHEN and CDR2 SYDVKM come from the germline V gene. CDR3 DNA: TGTGCCAGCAGTTTAACGCCCCCTCAGCCCCAGCATTTT. Its translation is CASSLTPPQPQHF.

The chain recombines TRBV7-3 with TRBJ2-1; D might be TRBD1 or TRBD2, each matching 5 bases. In germline, CDR1 is SGHTA, CDR2 FQGTGA. There are 16 residues in the CDR3. The ends were cut back, 5 bases at V and 3 bases at J, with 17 bases in the middle. The CDR3 region is CASSPQGASIYNEQFF. The CDR3 nucleotides are TGTGCCAGCAGCCCGCAAGGGGCTAGCATCTACAATGAGCAGTTCTTC. Variable domain in full (rest from reference TRBV7-3 and TRBJ2-1): GAGVSQTPSNKVTEKGKYVELRCDPISGHTALYWYRQSLGQGPEFLIYFQGTGAADDSGLPNDRFFAVRPEGSVSTLKIQRTERGDSAVYLCASSPQGASIYNEQFFGPGTRLTVL.

In regard to this clone: One end of the junction is discordant with germline, which a read error may explain. The chain employs TRBV7-2 and TRBJ2-7; 11 bases line up with TRBD2. There are 14 residues in the CDR3. Per germline, CDR1 SGHTA and CDR2 FQGNSA. CDR3 amino acids: CASSLAGGTYEQYF. The CDR3 DNA reads as TGTGCCAGCAGCCTAGCGGGAGGTACCTACGAGCAGTACTTC.

This chain connects TRBV7-3 to TRBJ2-1; 11 bases agree with TRBD2. Losses at the gene ends were 5 bases for V and 0 bases for J; bases not matched to a gene: 6. CDR1 and CDR2 (germline): SGHTA, FQGTGA. The length of the CDR3 is 17 residues. The CDR3 coding sequence is TGTGCCAGCAGCCCCGGTAGCGGGAGGGCCTCCTACAATGAGCAGTTCTTC. Translation gives CASSPGSGRASYNEQFF.

This chain connects TRBV19 to TRBJ2-7, with 7 bases fitting TRBD2. Unmatched junction bases numbered 3, after V lost 7 bases and J lost 0 bases. Germline CDR1 is LNHDA and CDR2 is SQIVND (reference sequence). The CDR3 has 13 residues. The CDR3 DNA reads as TGTGCCAGTATGGGGGGGAACTCCTACGAGCAGTACTTC. This translates into CASMGGNSYEQYF.

The chain has TRBV7-9 and TRBJ2-7, with TRBD2 matching over 8 bases. Trimming at V came to 2 bases and at J to 6 bases, leaving 12 bases not matched to a gene. CDR1 and CDR2 from the germline V gene are SEHNR and FQNEAQ (reference sequence). The CDR3 runs 16 residues. The CDR3 DNA sequence: TGTGCCAGCAGCTTAAGGGGCGCGGGAGGTACGGCCGAGCAGTACTTC. This gives the protein CASSLRGAGGTAEQYF.

The chain has TRBV6-5 and TRBJ2-7; no firm D call. This CDR3 has 11 residues. V lost 10 bases and J 3 bases, leaving 10 bases between the germline ends. Germline CDR1 is MNHEY and CDR2 is SVGAGI. DNA of the CDR3: TGTGCCACCTCCGGCGACTACGAGCAGTACTTC. Amino acid sequence: CATSGDYEQYF.

The chain recombines TRBV9 with TRBJ1-4, with 8 bases fitting TRBD1. The CDR3 is 13 amino acids. Germline CDR1 SGDLS, CDR2 YYNGEE. Trimming cost V 5 bases and J 8 bases; bases outside gene matches: 5. CDR3 coding DNA: TGTGCCAGCAGTGAGACAGGGGAAGAAAAACTGTTTTTT. Residues: CASSETGEEKLFF.

This chain uses TRBV18 with TRBJ2-5; D may be TRBD2 (6 bases). This CDR3 region has 17 residues. Per the germline V gene, CDR1 is KGHSH and CDR2 is LQKENI. Trimming removed 4 bases at V and 1 base at J, with 19 bases between. The CDR3 region is CASSRGKRANLQETQYF. The CDR3 DNA sequence: TGTGCCAGCTCACGTGGAAAGCGGGCGAACCTCCAAGAGACCCAGTACTTC.

CDR3 protein: CASSFLPGLAGTDTQYF. In nucleotides, the CDR3 is TGTGCCAGCAGTTTTCTTCCGGGACTAGCGGGGACAGATACGCAGTATTTT. V usage is TRBV28 and J usage is TRBJ2-3, with TRBD2 identical over 13 bases. V lost 3 bases and J lost 3; bases outside the gene matches: 6. The CDR3 totals 17 residues. Germline CDR1 reads MDHEN; CDR2 reads SYDVKM.

This chain links TRBV28 with TRBJ1-4, with 8 bases that match TRBD1. Germline V lookup: CDR1 MDHEN, CDR2 SYDVKM. The CDR3 contains 16 residues. V gave up 6 bases and J gave up 7 bases; unmatched junction bases: 13. The CDR3 DNA sequence: TGTGCCAGCAGACCCCAGGGGGCGCCGGGTTTTGAAAAACTGTTTTTT. It translates to CASRPQGAPGFEKLFF.

CDR3 nucleotide sequence: TGTGCCAGCAGTGCGACTGCAAGAAACATTCAGTACTTC. Protein sequence: CASSATARNIQYF. The chain recombines TRBV2 with TRBJ2-4, with D unclear. This CDR3 is 13 amino acids long. V was pared by 4 bases and J by 6 bases, with 10 bases between. Germline CDR1 is SNHLY and CDR2 is FYNNEI.

This chain links TRBV4-1 with TRBJ2-7; TRBD1 agrees at 8 bases. This CDR3 has 16 amino acids. V shed 2 bases, J shed 0 bases, and the junction held 6 bases outside the gene matches. Germline V lookup: CDR1 MGHRA, CDR2 YSYEKL. CDR3 residues: CASSQPTGESSYEQYF. As DNA, the CDR3 is TGCGCCAGCAGCCAACCGACAGGGGAGAGCTCCTACGAGCAGTACTTC.

The rearrangement joins TRBV4-2 to TRBJ2-7, with unresolved D. V lost 0 bases, J lost 4 bases, and 16 bases lay in between. This CDR3 has 16 residues. CDR1 is LGHNA, CDR2 YNFKEQ, per germline. The CDR3 sequence is CASSQDETGARYEQYF. Here the CDR3 DNA reads TGTGCCAGCAGCCAAGATGAAACGGGCGCCAGGTACGAGCAGTACTTC.

This chain links TRBV9 with TRBJ2-3, with 9 positions matching TRBD2. V lost 2 bases, J lost 6 bases, and 7 bases stayed unmatched. The CDR3 loop spans 15 amino acids. CDR1 is SGDLS and CDR2 is YYNGEE in the germline V gene. CDR3 loop: CASSVVAGVEDTQYF. CDR3 bases: TGTGCCAGCAGCGTGGTAGCGGGAGTGGAGGATACGCAGTATTTT.